The 17 T cell receptor beta chains presented below share a single source sample, sequenced in a study of OX40 agonist ivuxolimab in advanced cancers. TCRdb keeps only in-frame clones here, not all; method: immunoSEQ multiplex PCR. Of roughly 38,000 clones in the sample, about 89% are singletons; the top ten hold approximately 0.5%. The specimen comprised CD4+ or CD8+ T cells sorted from blood, sampled in a trial of the OX40 agonist ivuxolimab. The receptors here all came from an adult with an advanced solid tumor such as melanoma, head and neck, liver or kidney cancer.

The rearrangement links TRBV11-3 to TRBJ2-3; 12 bases align to TRBD2. CDR3 length: 16 amino acids. V lost 1 base to trimming and J lost 3 bases; unmatched junction nucleotides: 2. CDR1 and CDR2 from the germline V gene are SGHNT and YENEEA. DNA of the CDR3: TGTGCCAGCAGCTTAGGGACTAGCGGGGTGACAGATACGCAGTATTTT. This sequence encodes CASSLGTSGVTDTQYF.

This clone was seen a few times. The V call is TRBV7-9, the J call TRBJ1-2; 7 bases are shared with TRBD1. CDR1 and CDR2 (germline): SEHNR, FQNEAQ (reference sequence). The V and J ends lost 0 bases and 10 bases, in that order; junction bases with no gene match: 5. The CDR3 contains 13 residues. CDR3 residues: CASSLATDRNYTF. The CDR3 DNA reads TGTGCCAGCAGCTTAGCGACGGACAGGAACTACACCTTC.

With regard to this clone: At the DNA level, this CDR3 is encoded by other sequences in the same sample as well. The chain links TRBV19 to TRBJ2-6; D may be TRBD2 (6 bases). The CDR3 runs 15 residues. V lost 3 bases and J lost 3, with 9 bases in between. From germline, CDR1 is LNHDA and CDR2 SQIVND (reference sequence). The CDR3 nucleotides read TGTGCCAGTAGTATGGGGGGTGGTGGGGCCAACGTCCTGACTTTC. Its translation: CASSMGGGGANVLTF.

This chain uses TRBV6-5 with TRBJ1-2, with no clear D. V lost 0 bases and J lost 8, with 10 bases in between. The CDR3 runs to 13 residues. CDR1 MNHEY and CDR2 SVGAGI come from the germline V gene. The CDR3 nucleotides are TGTGCCAGCAGTTACTCCCGCCCAGGCGGCTACACCTTC. Protein sequence: CASSYSRPGGYTF.

The V call is TRBV7-2, the J call TRBJ1-5; 12 bases fit TRBD1. CDR3 length: 15 residues. CDR1 and CDR2 (germline): SGHTA, FQGNSA. Trimming cost V 6 bases and J 6 bases; bases outside gene matches: 6. CDR3 in DNA: TGTGCCAGCAGTTACCGGGACAGGGGGCTTCAGCCCCAGCATTTT. It yields the protein CASSYRDRGLQPQHF.

The gene calls are TRBV9 and TRBJ1-2; 9 bases align to TRBD1. V was pared by 5 bases and J by 2 bases, with 10 bases of the junction left unmatched. The CDR3 is 16 amino acids. CDR1 is SGDLS, CDR2 YYNGEE, per germline. The CDR3 loop reads CASRDLGQGGNYGYTF. The CDR3 DNA follows: TGTGCCAGCAGGGATCTGGGACAGGGAGGGAACTATGGCTACACCTTC.

The chain has TRBV6-1 and TRBJ1-5; 8 bases agree with TRBD1. V lost 6 bases, J lost 6 bases, and 10 bases stayed unmatched. CDR3 size: 15 residues. Looked up from germline, CDR1 is MNHNS and CDR2 is SASEGT. CDR3 sequence reads: CASSPPTGVGQPQHF. For the CDR3, the DNA is TGTGCCAGCAGCCCTCCGACAGGGGTTGGTCAGCCCCAGCATTTT.

This clone has only one observation. Here the CDR3 reads CASSLYVSYNEQFF. The CDR3 DNA sequence: TGTGCCAGCAGCCTCTACGTGTCCTACAATGAGCAGTTCTTC. The chain has TRBV11-3 and TRBJ2-1; D is undetermined. The CDR3 totals 14 residues. CDR1 and CDR2 (germline): SGHNT, YENEEA. The ends were cut back, 5 bases at V and 1 base at J, with 9 bases in the middle. The complete variable domain, with remaining parts taken from reference TRBV11-3 and TRBJ2-1, reads EAGVVQSPRYKIIEKKQPVAFWCNPISGHNTLYWYLQNLGQGPELLIRYENEEAVDDSQLPKDRFSAERLKGVDSTLKIQPAELGDSAVYLCASSLYVSYNEQFFGPGTRLTVL.

This clone was counted between two and nine times. This rearrangement joins TRBV6-5 to TRBJ1-6; 9 bases line up with TRBD1. The CDR3 has 15 amino acids. Trimming at V came to 1 base and at J to 10 bases, leaving 5 bases not matched to a gene. Germline V gives CDR1 MNHEY, CDR2 SVGAGI. The CDR3 DNA follows: TGTGCCAGCAGTTACTTTGGGACAGGGAAGTCACCCCTCCACTTT. It codes for CASSYFGTGKSPLHF.

This chain joins TRBV27 and TRBJ1-5, with 9 bases identical to TRBD1. Trimming took 5 bases from V and 6 from J; bases not matched to a gene: 8. Germline V gene lookup returns CDR1 MNHEY and CDR2 SMNVEV (reference sequence). The CDR3 has 15 amino acids. For the CDR3, the DNA is TGTGCCAGCAGTCCGAGGGACAGGGTTGGTCAGCCCCAGCATTTT. Its protein is CASSPRDRVGQPQHF.

This clone occurred once. This chain connects TRBV5-1 to TRBJ2-7, with TRBD1 matching over 8 bases. This CDR3 has 14 amino acids. V was pared by 4 bases and J by 1 base, with 4 bases of the junction left unmatched. Germline CDR1 reads SGHRS; CDR2 reads YFSETQ. This chain's CDR3 is CASSLDRGSYEQYF. The CDR3 DNA follows: TGCGCCAGCAGCCTCGACAGGGGTTCCTACGAGCAGTACTTC.

The chain combines TRBV11-3 with TRBJ1-3, with D possibly TRBD1 on 5 matching bases. The germline V gene has CDR1 SGHNT and CDR2 YENEEA. V shed 7 bases and J shed 6 bases, with 22 bases lying between them. The CDR3 totals 16 residues. This CDR3 reads CASTSRRGGAENTIYF. In DNA form, the CDR3 reads TGTGCCAGCACCTCCCGCCGCGGGGGAGCGGAAAACACCATATATTTT. The whole variable domain, filled in from reference TRBV11-3 and TRBJ1-3, reads EAGVVQSPRYKIIEKKQPVAFWCNPISGHNTLYWYLQNLGQGPELLIRYENEEAVDDSQLPKDRFSAERLKGVDSTLKIQPAELGDSAVYLCASTSRRGGAENTIYFGEGSWLTVV.

V is TRBV29-1 and J is TRBJ1-2, with 7 nucleotides matching TRBD1. Per the germline V gene, CDR1 is SQVTM and CDR2 is ANQGSEA. Unmatched junction bases numbered 9, after V lost 5 bases and J lost 6 bases. The CDR3 loop spans 13 amino acids. CDR3 loop: CSVWDSTSDGYTF. The CDR3, as DNA: TGCAGCGTTTGGGACAGTACCTCTGATGGCTACACCTTC.

The gene calls are TRBV2 and TRBJ2-7; D remains ambiguous. CDR3 length: 13 amino acids. V lost 1 base to trimming and J lost 6 bases, with 10 bases between them. The germline CDR1 and CDR2 sequences are SNHLY and FYNNEI. The CDR3 coding sequence is TGTGCCAGCAGTGAAGGTGTTCAGGCCGAGCAGTACTTC. Residues: CASSEGVQAEQYF.

This clone was observed once. This chain links TRBV11-3 with TRBJ1-2; 12 bases map to TRBD1. Trimming at V came to 0 bases and at J to 6 bases, leaving 8 bases not matched to a gene. The CDR3 covers 17 residues. The germline gives CDR1 SGHNT, CDR2 YENEEA. In DNA, the CDR3 is TGTGCCAGCAGCTTAGATCGGGACAGGGGGCAAGTTCATGGCTACACCTTC. It yields the protein CASSLDRDRGQVHGYTF.

The gene calls are TRBV10-3 and TRBJ1-5; the match to TRBD1 covers 9 bases. The CDR3 loop spans 13 amino acids. V dropped 8 bases and J dropped 5; count of bases not matched to a gene: 4. In germline, CDR1 is ENHRY, CDR2 SYGVKD. The CDR3 loop reads CAIRDRVDQPQHF. The CDR3 DNA is TGTGCCATCCGGGACAGGGTCGATCAGCCCCAGCATTTT.

The rearrangement uses TRBV4-1 and TRBJ2-3, with 7 positions matching TRBD1. This CDR3 contains 15 residues. CDR1 MGHRA and CDR2 YSYEKL come from the germline V gene. Unmatched junction bases numbered 4, after V lost 0 bases and J lost 4 bases. The CDR3 nucleotides are TGCGCCAGCAGCCAAGATGGGACAGCCTCAGATACGCAGTATTTT. This sequence encodes CASSQDGTASDTQYF.